A selection of T cell receptor beta chains follows, all from one sample in a study of beta chain features in type 1 diabetes. Sequencing used immunoSEQ multiplex PCR; TCRdb keeps in-frame clones, though not all of them. This repertoire shows under 900,000 clones, 17% found once; its top ten account for around 0.02%. Specimen: naive CD4+ T cells from blood. The receptors shown here come from a woman aged 18-35 years in good health. Each CDR3 is given with its conserved first and last residue. A D gene is named only where the DNA matches it firmly. Only part of the rows carry a size: once, few, many, or a class if the clone is expanded.

TGCAGCGTGGGCCCTCGGCAGGGCCCTAACACTGAAGCTTTCTTT,CSVGPRQGPNTEAFF,-,TRBJ1-1,TRBV29-1,-
TGTGCCAGCGTCAGTGTGGGACAGGGGTTGAGGGCTGAAGCTTTCTTT,CASVSVGQGLRAEAFF,few,TRBJ1-1,TRBV14,TRBD1
TGTGCCAGCAGCGTAGGACATAGGACCGGGGAGCTGTTTTTT,CASSVGHRTGELFF,few,TRBJ2-2,TRBV9,-
TGTGCCAGCAGCCCGCACACAGATACGCAGTATTTT,CASSPHTDTQYF,-,TRBJ2-3,TRBV7-2,-
TGTGCCAGTAGTATAGATCATGGACGGAACTACGAGCAGTACTTC,CASSIDHGRNYEQYF,few,TRBJ2-7,TRBV19,-
TGTGCCAGCAGTTATTTCTTACAGGGTGGGGAGACCCAGTACTTC,CASSYFLQGGETQYF,-,TRBJ2-5,TRBV6-6,-
TGTGCCAGCAGCCGTGGTAGCAATGAGCAGTTCTTC,CASSRGSNEQFF,-,TRBJ2-1,TRBV4-2,-
TGTGCCAGCAGCTTAGGGGCCCTAGCGGGAGGCTATGAGCAGTTCTTC,CASSLGALAGGYEQFF,-,TRBJ2-1,TRBV7-9,TRBD2
TGTGCCAGCAGCCCACTGGACAGTATAGTGCAGTTCTTC,CASSPLDSIVQFF,-,TRBJ2-1,TRBV14,-
TGTGCCAGTAGTCCAGACGAAGTAGCCAAAAACATTCAGTACTTC,CASSPDEVAKNIQYF,few,TRBJ2-4,TRBV19,-
TGTGCCAGCAGCTTGGTGGGACAGGGTGGCGATACGCAGTATTTT,CASSLVGQGGDTQYF,-,TRBJ2-3,TRBV5-4,TRBD1
TGTGCCACCAGCAGAGATGAGAACACTGAAGCTTTCTTT,CATSRDENTEAFF,-,TRBJ1-1,TRBV15,-
TGTGCCAGCAGCTTATCTACCGGGGAGCTGTTTTTT,CASSLSTGELFF,-,TRBJ2-2,TRBV11-3,-
TGTGCCAGCAGCTTAGCGGGAGGGGTCTACGAGCAGTACTTC,CASSLAGGVYEQYF,-,TRBJ2-7,TRBV7-8,TRBD2
TGTGCCAGCTCATTGGGACTAGCGGGAGTTAAGAATGAGCAGTTCTTC,CASSLGLAGVKNEQFF,-,TRBJ2-1,TRBV18,TRBD2
TGCGCCAGCACGTCCCGGGACACGCTTTTCGTCACTCAGTACTTC,CASTSRDTLFVTQYF,-,TRBJ2-4,TRBV4-3,-
TGTGCCAGCAGCCAAGAGACTAGCGGGAGTGTTAGCCCCTACAATGAGCAGTTCTTC,CASSQETSGSVSPYNEQFF,-,TRBJ2-1,TRBV4-2,TRBD2
TGTGCCAGCAGTGCGGATTACTACAATGAGCAGTTCTTC,CASSADYYNEQFF,few,TRBJ2-1,TRBV2,-
TGTGCCAGCAGCCCACAGGTGTATAGCAATCAGCCCCAGCATTTT,CASSPQVYSNQPQHF,few,TRBJ1-5,TRBV28,-
TGTGCCAGCAATGCGGGACAAACCTACGAGCAGTACTTC,CASNAGQTYEQYF,few,TRBJ2-7,TRBV28,-
TGTGCCAGCAGCCAAGGGCGACAGGGGAATGGCTACACCTTC,CASSQGRQGNGYTF,-,TRBJ1-2,TRBV4-2,TRBD1
TGTGCCAGCAGGGTATACTCGGGGAACACCGGGGAGCTGTTTTTT,CASRVYSGNTGELFF,-,TRBJ2-2,TRBV2,-
TGTGCAAGTCGCTTATGGTCCAGTAGCGGGAGCTCCTACAATGAGCAGTTCTTC,CASRLWSSSGSSYNEQFF,-,TRBJ2-1,TRBV12-2,-
TGTGCCAGCAGCCGGGACAGGGCCGGAGAAAAACTGTTTTTT,CASSRDRAGEKLFF,-,TRBJ1-4,TRBV7-9,TRBD1
TGTGCCAGTAGTATAGTGGGGGGGACTGAAGCTTTCTTT,CASSIVGGTEAFF,few,TRBJ1-1,TRBV19,-
TGTGCCAGCAGCGAGATTCACTACAATGAGCAGTTCTTC,CASSEIHYNEQFF,few,TRBJ2-1,TRBV7-8,-
TGTGCCAGCTCCGAAACGGCCGGGGAGCTGTTTTTT,CASSETAGELFF,-,TRBJ2-2,TRBV2,-
TGTGCCAGCTCACCACCGACTAGCGGGAGGTACAATGAGCAGTTCTTC,CASSPPTSGRYNEQFF,few,TRBJ2-1,TRBV18,TRBD2
TGTGCCAGCAGTTCGCCGGGACAGACGTACCAAGAGACCCAGTACTTC,CASSSPGQTYQETQYF,-,TRBJ2-5,TRBV28,TRBD1
TGTGCCAGCAGCTTAAACTCGGGAGGCCCGTATGGGCAGTTCTTC,CASSLNSGGPYGQFF,few,TRBJ2-1,TRBV7-3,TRBD2
TGTGCCAGTAGGCCCCCGGGCCAGAATCAGCCCCAGCATTTT,CASRPPGQNQPQHF,-,TRBJ1-5,TRBV19,-
TGTGCCAGTAGGAGACTAGCTGTTGGTACCAATGAGCAGTTCTTC,CASRRLAVGTNEQFF,-,TRBJ2-1,TRBV19,TRBD2
TGTGCCAGCAGTTTATTGCGGGGCCAGACTGAAGCTTTCTTT,CASSLLRGQTEAFF,-,TRBJ1-1,TRBV28,-
TGTGCCAGCAGCGAAGGACCAAACTCTGGAAACACCATATATTTT,CASSEGPNSGNTIYF,once,TRBJ1-3,TRBV9,-
TGTGCCAGTAGTATGAGACAGGGGTTCCAAGCGAACACCGGGGAGCTGTTTTTT,CASSMRQGFQANTGELFF,-,TRBJ2-2,TRBV19,TRBD1
TGTGCCAGCAGCTACTCAAACACCGGGGAGCTGTTTTTT,CASSYSNTGELFF,-,TRBJ2-2,TRBV7-6,-
TGTGCCAGCAGCTTGACTAGCGTCGGTTTCCACGAGCAGTACTTC,CASSLTSVGFHEQYF,-,TRBJ2-7,TRBV7-2,TRBD2
TGTGCCACCAGCAGAGATCTTAGCGGGAGGATTAACGAGCAGTACTTC,CATSRDLSGRINEQYF,-,TRBJ2-7,TRBV15,TRBD2
TGTGCCAGCAGCTTACAGGGGTCCGCCGAGCAGTACTTC,CASSLQGSAEQYF,few,TRBJ2-7,TRBV7-3,-
TGTGCCAGCAGTTACTCTGGCCCCCGGCAAGAGACCCAGTACTTC,CASSYSGPRQETQYF,-,TRBJ2-5,TRBV6-5,-
TGTGCCAGCAGCTTTCAACCCAACACTGAAGCTTTCTTT,CASSFQPNTEAFF,few,TRBJ1-1,TRBV7-9,-
TGCGCCAGCAGCTTGCATCATACTAGCGGGAGTTACGAGCAGTACTTC,CASSLHHTSGSYEQYF,few,TRBJ2-7,TRBV5-1,TRBD2
TGTGCCAGCAGTTCGGGGACAGCTAACACAGATACGCAGTATTTT,CASSSGTANTDTQYF,-,TRBJ2-3,TRBV6-1,TRBD1
TGTGCCAGCAGGGTAGCGGGGACTACAGATACGCAGTATTTT,CASRVAGTTDTQYF,-,TRBJ2-3,TRBV28,TRBD2
TGTGCCAGCAGCTTGGGAGGGAAAGGGGACACTGAAGCTTTCTTT,CASSLGGKGDTEAFF,few,TRBJ1-1,TRBV5-4,-
TGTGCCAGCAGACGGACAGGCGGCGAGCAGTACTTC,CASRRTGGEQYF,-,TRBJ2-7,TRBV11-3,TRBD1
TGTGCCAGCAGCCTGACCGGGACAGGTTCTAATGAGCAGTTCTTC,CASSLTGTGSNEQFF,few,TRBJ2-1,TRBV7-2,TRBD1
TGTGCCACCAGCAGAGATCTCAGAGCGGGAGGGACCTACGAGCAGTACTTC,CATSRDLRAGGTYEQYF,-,TRBJ2-7,TRBV15,TRBD2
TGTGCCAGCAGTTACGGCAGAGTTAACGAGCAGTACTTC,CASSYGRVNEQYF,-,TRBJ2-7,TRBV6-6,-
TGTGCCAGCAGCGTAGGGAGCGGGGGTGACAATGAGCAGTTCTTC,CASSVGSGGDNEQFF,-,TRBJ2-1,TRBV9,TRBD2
TGTGCCAGCAGTTATATTTCGGCAGAGGAGACCCAGTACTTC,CASSYISAEETQYF,-,TRBJ2-5,TRBV6-5,-
TGTGCCAGCAGCCTCGACAGGGTAGGAGGTGGCTACACCTTC,CASSLDRVGGGYTF,few,TRBJ1-2,TRBV11-1,TRBD1